Below, 25 T cell receptor beta chains from the same sample are listed, as sequenced in a study of blood T cell repertoires in COVID-19. Method: immunoSEQ multiplex PCR; TCRdb's copy keeps in-frame clones and lacks some. The sample yields roughly 69,000 clones, 65% to 85% seen once. Sequenced input: peripheral blood. The receptors were gathered from a woman aged 45-59 years with acute or convalescent COVID-19.

This chain connects TRBV3-1 (or the pseudogene TRBV3-2) to TRBJ2-1; no clear D gene. Germline V CDR1 and CDR2: LGHDT, YNNKEL (reference sequence). The V end was cut by 1 base, the J end by 0 bases, with 13 bases between. There are 17 residues in the CDR3. In nucleotides, the CDR3 is TGTGCCAGCAGCCAAGTGTACGGCGGAAGCTCCTACAATGAGCAGTTCTTC. Translated, it gives CASSQVYGGSSYNEQFF.

The chain couples TRBV10-1 to TRBJ2-1; 10 bases align to TRBD2. In germline, CDR1 is WNHNN, CDR2 SYGVQD (reference sequence). Losses at the gene ends were 6 bases for V and 5 bases for J; bases not matched to a gene: 13. The CDR3 extends over 17 amino acids. In DNA, the CDR3 is TGCGCCAGCAGAAGCCTCGTGGGACTAGCGAGCGACAATGAGCAGTTCTTC. Translated: CASRSLVGLASDNEQFF.

This chain joins TRBV19 and TRBJ1-1; 9 bases agree with TRBD1. Germline CDR1 reads LNHDA; CDR2 reads SQIVND (reference sequence). With 6 bases clipped from V and 2 bases from J, the junction kept 7 bases outside the gene matches. The CDR3 runs to 15 residues. The CDR3 bases are TGTGCCAGTAGGGGGGGACAGGGTGGCAACACTGAAGCTTTCTTT. It codes for CASRGGQGGNTEAFF.

The chain uses TRBV4-2 and TRBJ1-1; D unresolved. Trimming shortened V by 6 bases and J by 1 base, and 15 bases separated the two germline ends. From germline, CDR1 is LGHNA and CDR2 YNFKEQ. The CDR3 is made up of 15 amino acids. CDR3 sequence reads: CASRRATVENTEAFF. The CDR3 coding sequence is TGTGCCAGCAGACGTGCCACGGTAGAGAACACTGAAGCTTTCTTT.

The chain is built from TRBV2 and TRBJ2-3, with TRBD2 matching over 8 bases. CDR3 length: 14 amino acids. Germline V lookup: CDR1 SNHLY, CDR2 FYNNEI. The V segment lost 7 bases and the J segment 2 bases; nucleotides outside the gene matches: 5. CDR3 protein: CASTMREDTDTQYF. As DNA, the CDR3 is TGTGCCAGCACCATGCGGGAGGACACAGATACGCAGTATTTT.

The chain links TRBV7-8 to TRBJ2-5; 8 bases map to TRBD2. The CDR3 spans 17 residues. Germline-derived CDR1 and CDR2 are SGHVS and FQNEAQ. V lost 5 bases and J lost 5; bases outside the gene matches: 16. This chain's CDR3 is CASSQRGGNRVWETQYF. CDR3 nucleotide sequence: TGTGCCAGCAGCCAACGGGGGGGGAACAGGGTTTGGGAGACCCAGTACTTC.

The chain recombines TRBV6-5 with TRBJ2-1, with D possibly TRBD1 on 5 matching bases. From germline, CDR1 is MNHEY and CDR2 SVGAGI. The CDR3 is 14 amino acids. V gave up 7 bases and J gave up 6 bases, with 16 bases separating them. The CDR3 protein is CASTYRIGSNEQFF. The DNA for the CDR3 is TGTGCCAGCACATACAGGATTGGTAGCAATGAGCAGTTCTTC.

The chain uses TRBV9 and TRBJ1-5; no firm D call. Germline loops: CDR1 SGDLS, CDR2 YYNGEE. The V end lost 0 bases, the J end lost 4 bases, and 8 bases lay between the germline ends. The CDR3 runs 14 residues. Here the CDR3 DNA reads TGTGCCAGCAGCGTAGATCCCAGTAATCAGCCCCAGCATTTT. Residues: CASSVDPSNQPQHF.

This rearrangement joins TRBV19 to TRBJ1-5; D remains ambiguous. CDR1 and CDR2 (germline): LNHDA, SQIVND (reference sequence). The CDR3 is made up of 13 amino acids. Trimming left V 3 bases short and J 3 bases short, with 6 bases between. CDR3 nucleotides: TGTGCCAGTAGTATGCAGTACAATCAGCCCCAGCATTTT. Protein: CASSMQYNQPQHF.

The gene calls are TRBV25-1 and TRBJ2-7, with a possible D match to TRBD1 (5 bases). This CDR3 is 11 amino acids long. V dropped 6 bases and J dropped 2 bases, with 5 bases sitting between them. The germline CDR1 and CDR2 sequences are MGHDK and SYGVNS. The CDR3 loop is CASRDTYEQYF. In nucleotides, the CDR3 is TGTGCCAGCAGGGACACCTACGAGCAGTACTTC.

The V gene is TRBV28, the J gene TRBJ2-1; TRBD1 aligns across 9 bases. V lost 5 bases, J lost 7 bases, and 6 bases stayed unmatched. CDR1 is MDHEN and CDR2 is SYDVKM in the germline V gene. This CDR3 is built from 14 residues. CDR3 sequence (DNA): TGTGCCAGCAGTCGAGACAGGGGGAGGAATGAGCAGTTCTTC. Its translation is CASSRDRGRNEQFF.

The chain couples TRBV19 to TRBJ1-1; D is undetermined. The CDR3 contains 15 residues. In germline, CDR1 is LNHDA, CDR2 SQIVND (reference sequence). The V end lost 0 bases, the J end lost 1 base, and 9 bases lay between the germline ends. CDR3 in DNA: TGTGCCAGTAGTATAGACGGGAGGTCGAACACTGAAGCTTTCTTT. Residues: CASSIDGRSNTEAFF.

V gene TRBV27 combines with J gene TRBJ2-6, with 9 bases identical to TRBD1. V shed 7 bases, J shed 0 bases, and the junction held 13 bases outside the gene matches. The germline CDR1 and CDR2 sequences are MNHEY and SMNVEV (reference sequence). CDR3 length: 19 amino acids. DNA of the CDR3: TGTGCCAGCACGCGGAGGGGACAGGGATTGGTCTCTGGGGCCAACGTCCTGACTTTC. It codes for CASTRRGQGLVSGANVLTF.

The chain joins TRBV5-1 to TRBJ1-2; 8 nucleotides align to TRBD1. Unmatched junction bases numbered 7, after V lost 4 bases and J lost 2 bases. Per germline, CDR1 SGHRS and CDR2 YFSETQ. This CDR3 region has 15 residues. CDR3 region: CASSPETGANYGYTF. The CDR3 DNA reads as TGCGCCAGCAGCCCCGAGACAGGGGCCAACTATGGCTACACCTTC.

The chain links TRBV24-1 to TRBJ1-5, with 9 nucleotides matching TRBD1. V was clipped by 6 bases and J by 9 bases; unmatched bases: 14. In germline, CDR1 is KGHDR, CDR2 SFDVKD. The CDR3 length is 16 residues. CDR3 bases: TGTGCCACCAGTCCCGGGACAGGGACTTCATGGGCGCCCCAGCATTTT. Translated, it gives CATSPGTGTSWAPQHF.

The chain carries TRBV7-9 and TRBJ1-2, with D unclear. Deletions cut 0 bases from V and 5 bases from J, with 13 bases between. Looked up from germline, CDR1 is SEHNR and CDR2 is FQNEAQ (reference sequence). The CDR3 has 15 residues. The CDR3 DNA reads TGTGCCAGCAGCTTAGCTGCAGGCGCTTATTATGGCTACACCTTC. Amino acid sequence: CASSLAAGAYYGYTF.

V and J are TRBV6-5 and TRBJ1-2, with 8 bases identical to TRBD1. V gave up 5 bases and J gave up 6 bases; unmatched junction bases: 8. This CDR3 spans 14 amino acids. Germline CDR1 MNHEY, CDR2 SVGAGI. DNA for the CDR3: TGTGCCAGCAGTCCCCCCGGACAGGGCGATGGCTACACCTTC. Protein product: CASSPPGQGDGYTF.

This clone was recorded only once. V gene TRBV12-5 combines with J gene TRBJ2-3, with 13 bases that match TRBD2. The CDR3 is 18 amino acids. CDR1 and CDR2 (germline): LGHNT, FRNRAP. V lost 6 bases and J lost 1; bases outside the gene matches: 10. The CDR3: CASGRTSGGLIGTDTQYF. The CDR3 DNA is TGTGCTAGTGGCCGGACTAGCGGGGGCCTTATTGGCACAGATACGCAGTATTTT.

The chain uses TRBV29-1 and TRBJ2-7; 7 bases match TRBD2. This CDR3 has 12 amino acids. Germline CDR1 and CDR2: SQVTM and ANQGSEA. V lost 4 bases, J lost 4 bases, and 4 bases stayed unmatched. The CDR3 bases are TGCAGCGTTGTTCTAGCGGCGTACGAGCAGTACTTC. Translated: CSVVLAAYEQYF.

The V call is TRBV18, the J call TRBJ1-1; TRBD1 might be the D (6 bases). This CDR3 is built from 14 residues. Germline CDR1 and CDR2: KGHSH and LQKENI. With 1 base removed from V and 5 bases from J, the gap between germline ends came to 11 bases. The CDR3 sequence: CASSPQGVGTEAFF. Here the CDR3 DNA reads TGTGCCAGCTCACCACAGGGGGTTGGGACTGAAGCTTTCTTT. The complete variable domain, with remaining parts taken from reference TRBV18 and TRBJ1-1, reads NAGVMQNPRHLVRRRGQEARLRCSPMKGHSHVYWYRQLPEEGLKFMVYLQKENIIDESGMPKERFSAEFPKEGPSILRIQQVVRGDSAAYFCASSPQGVGTEAFFGQGTRLTVV.

This clone was seen a single time. This rearrangement joins TRBV12-3 or TRBV12-4 to TRBJ2-2; D remains unclear. CDR3 length: 13 amino acids. V shed 6 bases and J shed 3 bases, with 8 bases lying between them. CDR3 region: CASRLTDTGELFF. In DNA form, the CDR3 reads TGTGCCAGCAGACTCACTGACACCGGGGAGCTGTTTTTT.

The rearrangement joins TRBV11-3 to TRBJ2-1; 11 bases line up with TRBD1. The V segment lost 5 bases and the J segment 6 bases; nucleotides outside the gene matches: 3. Germline CDR1 is SGHNT and CDR2 is YENEEA. This CDR3 has 14 residues. This chain's CDR3 is CASSPGTGGNEQFF. CDR3 in DNA: TGTGCCAGCAGCCCCGGGACAGGGGGCAATGAGCAGTTCTTC.

The chain joins TRBV29-1 to TRBJ1-2; unclear D gene. The CDR3 is 13 amino acids. The V gene lost 4 bases and the J gene lost 4 bases, with 13 bases spanning the gap. The germline V gene has CDR1 SQVTM and CDR2 ANQGSEA. For the CDR3, the DNA is TGCAGCGTTGTCCCTATGACAAGCTATGGCTACACCTTC. As protein: CSVVPMTSYGYTF.

The rearrangement joins TRBV2 to TRBJ2-3; perhaps TRBD1 as D (6 bases). Germline CDR1 is SNHLY and CDR2 is FYNNEI. This CDR3 spans 18 amino acids. The ends were cut back, 1 base at V and 0 bases at J, with 17 bases in the middle. The CDR3 reads CASSEVTGLGISTDTQYF. The CDR3 nucleotides are TGTGCCAGCAGTGAAGTAACAGGGCTTGGTATTAGCACAGATACGCAGTATTTT. Variable domain in full (rest from reference TRBV2 and TRBJ2-3): EPEVTQTPSHQVTQMGQEVILRCVPISNHLYFYWYRQILGQKVEFLVSFYNNEISEKSEIFDDQFSVERPDGSNFTLKIRSTKLEDSAMYFCASSEVTGLGISTDTQYFGPGTRLTVL.

V usage is TRBV30 and J usage is TRBJ1-2; D possibly corresponds to TRBD1 (5 bases). Trimming removed 3 bases from V and 4 bases from J, with 15 bases in between. CDR3 length: 14 residues. Germline V gene data show CDR1 as GTSNPN and CDR2 as SVGIG (reference sequence). CDR3 in amino acids: CAWSQGPLSYGYTF. CDR3 bases: TGTGCCTGGAGCCAGGGTCCGCTTAGCTATGGCTACACCTTC.